This T cell receptor (beta chain) emerged from a study of T cell responses to AZD1222 COVID-19 vaccine. Regarding this clone: Antigen unknown.

Only in-frame clones appear in the TCRdb table, and some are missing; sequencing was by immunoSEQ multiplex PCR. The sample includes 67,000 or so clones, around 84% seen only once; the top ten take over 7.5%. After removal of 2 bases from V and 8 bases from J, the junction contained 1 base not matched to a gene. Germline V gives CDR1 MNHNY, CDR2 SVGAGI (reference sequence). The CDR3 length is 13 residues. Study outcomes and limitations: Repertoires were obtained solely post-peak T cell response. Mostly white British, mostly female donors; authors suggested clonal diversity may be underestimated. Nearly half of spike-specific TCRs reportedly target variant regions that are unmutated in the B.1.351 and B.1.1.7 variants. Baseline serology detected seropositivity in only six or seven AZD1222 recipients.

This specimen consisted of peripheral blood, obtained on day 0 of AZD1222 vaccination. The chain uses TRBV6-6 and TRBJ2-1, with TRBD1 identical over 9 bases. This TCR was recovered from an adult in good health. DNA for the CDR3: TGTGCCAGCAGTTACGGGACAGGGTATGAGCAGTTCTTC. Protein: CASSYGTGYEQFF.